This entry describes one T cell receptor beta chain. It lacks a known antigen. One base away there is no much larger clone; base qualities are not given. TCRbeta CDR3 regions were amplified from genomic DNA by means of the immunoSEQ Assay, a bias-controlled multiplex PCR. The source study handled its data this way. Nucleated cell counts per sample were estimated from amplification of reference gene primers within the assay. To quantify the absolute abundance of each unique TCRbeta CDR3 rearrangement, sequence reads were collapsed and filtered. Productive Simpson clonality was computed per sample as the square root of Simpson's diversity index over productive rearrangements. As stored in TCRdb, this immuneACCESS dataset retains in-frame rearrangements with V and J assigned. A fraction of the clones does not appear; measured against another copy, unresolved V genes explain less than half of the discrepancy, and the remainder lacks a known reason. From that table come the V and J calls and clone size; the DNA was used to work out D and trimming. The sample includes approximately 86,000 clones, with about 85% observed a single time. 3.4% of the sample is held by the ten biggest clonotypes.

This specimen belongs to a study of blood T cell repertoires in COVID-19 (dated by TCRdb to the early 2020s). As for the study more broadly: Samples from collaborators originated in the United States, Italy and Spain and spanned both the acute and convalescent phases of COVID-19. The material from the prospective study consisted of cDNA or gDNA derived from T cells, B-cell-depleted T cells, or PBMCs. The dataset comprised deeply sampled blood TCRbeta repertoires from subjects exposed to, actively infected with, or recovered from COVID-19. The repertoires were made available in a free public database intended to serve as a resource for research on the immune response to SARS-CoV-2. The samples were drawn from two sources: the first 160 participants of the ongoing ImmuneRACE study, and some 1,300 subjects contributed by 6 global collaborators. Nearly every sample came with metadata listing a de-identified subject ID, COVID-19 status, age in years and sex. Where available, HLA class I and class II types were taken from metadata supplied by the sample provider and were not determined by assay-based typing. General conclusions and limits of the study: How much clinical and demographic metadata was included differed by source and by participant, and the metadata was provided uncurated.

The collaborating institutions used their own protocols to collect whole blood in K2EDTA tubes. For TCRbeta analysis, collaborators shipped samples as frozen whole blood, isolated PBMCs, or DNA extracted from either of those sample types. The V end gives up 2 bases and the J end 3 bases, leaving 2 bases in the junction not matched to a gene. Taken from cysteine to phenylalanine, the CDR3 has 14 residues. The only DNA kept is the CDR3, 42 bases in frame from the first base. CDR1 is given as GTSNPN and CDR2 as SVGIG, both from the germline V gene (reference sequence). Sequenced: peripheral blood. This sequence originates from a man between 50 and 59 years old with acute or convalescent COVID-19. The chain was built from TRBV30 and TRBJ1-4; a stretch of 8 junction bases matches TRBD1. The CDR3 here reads CAWSLTGANEKLFF. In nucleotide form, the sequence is TGTGCCTGGAGTTTGACAGGGGCTAATGAAAAACTGTTTTTT.